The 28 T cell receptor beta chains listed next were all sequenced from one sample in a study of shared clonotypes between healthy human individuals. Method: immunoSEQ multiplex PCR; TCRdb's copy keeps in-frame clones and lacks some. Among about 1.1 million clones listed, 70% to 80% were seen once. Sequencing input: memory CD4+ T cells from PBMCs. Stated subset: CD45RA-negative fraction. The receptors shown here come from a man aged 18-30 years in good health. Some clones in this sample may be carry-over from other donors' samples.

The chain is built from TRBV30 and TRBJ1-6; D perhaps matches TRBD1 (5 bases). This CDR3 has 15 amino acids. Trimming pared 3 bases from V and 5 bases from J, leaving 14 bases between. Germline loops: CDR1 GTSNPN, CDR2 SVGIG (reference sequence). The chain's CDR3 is CAWSPRGVNNSPLHF. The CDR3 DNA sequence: TGTGCCTGGAGCCCAAGAGGGGTCAATAATTCACCCCTCCACTTT. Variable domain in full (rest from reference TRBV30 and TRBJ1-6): SQTIHQWPATLVQPVGSPLSLECTVEGTSNPNLYWYRQAAGRGLQLLFYSVGIGQISSEVPQNLSASRPQDRQFILSSKKLLLSDSGFYLCAWSPRGVNNSPLHFGNGTRLTVT.

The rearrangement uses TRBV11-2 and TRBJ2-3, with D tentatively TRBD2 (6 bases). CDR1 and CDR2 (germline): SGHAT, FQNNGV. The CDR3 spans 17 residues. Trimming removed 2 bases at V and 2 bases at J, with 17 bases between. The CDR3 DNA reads TGTGCCAGCAGCTTAACCATTTTTGCGGGGTTCACAGATACGCAGTATTTT. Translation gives CASSLTIFAGFTDTQYF.

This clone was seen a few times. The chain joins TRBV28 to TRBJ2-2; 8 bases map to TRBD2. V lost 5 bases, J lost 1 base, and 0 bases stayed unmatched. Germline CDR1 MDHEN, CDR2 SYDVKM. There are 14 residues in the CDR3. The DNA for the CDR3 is TGTGCCAGCAGTACTAGCGGGAACACCGGGGAGCTGTTTTTT. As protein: CASSTSGNTGELFF.

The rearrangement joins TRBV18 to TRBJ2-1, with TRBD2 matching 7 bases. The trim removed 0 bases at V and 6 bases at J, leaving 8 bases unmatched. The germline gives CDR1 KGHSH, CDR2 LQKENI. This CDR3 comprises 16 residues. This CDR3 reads CASSPPPAGTGNEQFF. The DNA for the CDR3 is TGTGCCAGCTCACCACCTCCAGCGGGGACGGGCAATGAGCAGTTCTTC.

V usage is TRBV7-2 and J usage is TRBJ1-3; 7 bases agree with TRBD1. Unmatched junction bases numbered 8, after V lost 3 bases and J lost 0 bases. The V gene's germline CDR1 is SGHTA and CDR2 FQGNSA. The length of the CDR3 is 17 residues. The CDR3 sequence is CASSFQGQASSGNTIYF. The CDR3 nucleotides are TGTGCCAGCAGCTTCCAAGGACAGGCGAGCTCTGGAAACACCATATATTTT.

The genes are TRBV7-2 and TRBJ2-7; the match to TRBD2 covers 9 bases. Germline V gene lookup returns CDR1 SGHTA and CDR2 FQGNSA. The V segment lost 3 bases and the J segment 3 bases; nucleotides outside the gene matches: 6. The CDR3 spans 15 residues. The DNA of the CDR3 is TGTGCCAGCAGCTTGACGATTAGCGGGAGCTACGAGCAGTACTTC. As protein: CASSLTISGSYEQYF.

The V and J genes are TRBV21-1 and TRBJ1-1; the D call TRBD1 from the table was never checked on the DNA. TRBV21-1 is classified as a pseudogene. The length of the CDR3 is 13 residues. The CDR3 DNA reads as TGTGCCAGCGAGACAGGGCAGAACACTGAAGCTTTCTTT. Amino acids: CASETGQNTEAFF.

The CDR3 loop is CASSPQGGKSYNEQFF. The CDR3, as DNA: TGTGCCAGCAGCCCTCAGGGCGGGAAATCCTACAATGAGCAGTTCTTC. The chain has TRBV9 and TRBJ2-1; D possibly corresponds to TRBD2 (6 bases). Germline V gene data show CDR1 as SGDLS and CDR2 as YYNGEE. Trimming left V 4 bases short and J 1 base short, with 15 bases between. The CDR3 has 16 amino acids.

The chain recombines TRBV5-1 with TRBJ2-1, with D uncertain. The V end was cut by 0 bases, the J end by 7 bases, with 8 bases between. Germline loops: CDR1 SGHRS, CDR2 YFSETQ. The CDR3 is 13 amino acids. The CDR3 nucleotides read TGCGCCAGCAGCTTGGGTCCCCAGAATGAGCAGTTCTTC. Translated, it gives CASSLGPQNEQFF. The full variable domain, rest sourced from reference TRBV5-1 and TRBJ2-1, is KAGVTQTPRYLIKTRGQQVTLSCSPISGHRSVSWYQQTPGQGLQFLFEYFSETQRNKGNFPGRFSGRQFSNSRSEMNVSTLELGDSALYLCASSLGPQNEQFFGPGTRLTVL.

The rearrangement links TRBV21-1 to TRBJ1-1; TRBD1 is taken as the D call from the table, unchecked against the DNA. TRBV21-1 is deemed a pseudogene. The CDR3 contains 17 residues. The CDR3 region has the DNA TGTGCCAGCAGCAAAGTAACAGGGGCGCGAGGGAACACTGAAGCTTTCTTT. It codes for CASSKVTGARGNTEAFF.

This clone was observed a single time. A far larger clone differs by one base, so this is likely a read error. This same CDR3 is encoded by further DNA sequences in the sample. The CDR3 DNA follows: TGTGCCAGCAGCTTAGCGGCCTCTAACTATGGCTACACCTTC. The encoded protein is CASSLAASNYGYTF. The rearrangement links TRBV7-9 to TRBJ1-2; D unclear. With 0 bases removed from V and 0 bases from J, the gap between germline ends came to 5 bases. The CDR3 totals 14 residues. Germline lookup yields CDR1 SEHNR and CDR2 FQNEAQ (reference sequence).

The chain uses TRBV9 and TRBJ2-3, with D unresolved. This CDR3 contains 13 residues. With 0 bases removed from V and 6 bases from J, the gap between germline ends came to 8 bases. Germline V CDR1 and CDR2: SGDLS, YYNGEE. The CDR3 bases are TGTGCCAGCAGCGTAGCACCTGCCGATACGCAGTATTTT. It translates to CASSVAPADTQYF.

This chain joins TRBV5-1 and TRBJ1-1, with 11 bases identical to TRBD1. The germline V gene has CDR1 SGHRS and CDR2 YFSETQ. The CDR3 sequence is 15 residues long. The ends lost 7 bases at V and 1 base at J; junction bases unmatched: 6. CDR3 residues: CASGQGAGWNTEAFF. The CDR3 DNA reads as TGCGCCAGCGGACAGGGGGCAGGATGGAACACTGAAGCTTTCTTT.

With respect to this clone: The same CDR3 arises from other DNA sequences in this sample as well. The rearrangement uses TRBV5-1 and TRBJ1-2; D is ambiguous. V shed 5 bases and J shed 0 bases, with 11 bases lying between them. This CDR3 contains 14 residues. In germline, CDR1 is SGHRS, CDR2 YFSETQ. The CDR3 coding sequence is TGCGCCAGCAGTCTGTCAACCTCTAACTATGGCTACACCTTC. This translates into CASSLSTSNYGYTF.

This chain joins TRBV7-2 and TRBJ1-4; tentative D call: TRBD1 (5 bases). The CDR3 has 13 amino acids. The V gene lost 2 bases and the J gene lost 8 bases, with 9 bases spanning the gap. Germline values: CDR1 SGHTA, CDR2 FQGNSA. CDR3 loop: CASSLLWGEKLFF. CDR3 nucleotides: TGTGCCAGCAGCTTATTGTGGGGCGAAAAACTGTTTTTT.

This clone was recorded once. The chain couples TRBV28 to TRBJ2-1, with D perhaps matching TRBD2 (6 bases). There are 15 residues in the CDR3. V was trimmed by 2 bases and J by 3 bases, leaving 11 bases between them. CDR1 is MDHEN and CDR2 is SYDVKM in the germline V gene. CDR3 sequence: CASSLTRDLYNEQFF. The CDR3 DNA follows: TGTGCCAGCAGTTTAACGCGGGACCTCTACAATGAGCAGTTCTTC. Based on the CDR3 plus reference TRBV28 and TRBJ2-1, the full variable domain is DVKVTQSSRYLVKRTGEKVFLECVQDMDHENMFWYRQDPGLGLRLIYFSYDVKMKEKGDIPEGYSVSREKKERFSLILESASTNQTSMYLCASSLTRDLYNEQFFGPGTRLTVL.

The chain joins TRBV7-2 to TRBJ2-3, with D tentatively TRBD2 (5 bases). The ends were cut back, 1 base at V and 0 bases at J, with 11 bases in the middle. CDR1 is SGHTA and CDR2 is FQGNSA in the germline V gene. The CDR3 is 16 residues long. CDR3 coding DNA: TGTGCCAGCAGCTTAGGACTAACAACTAGCACAGATACGCAGTATTTT. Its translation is CASSLGLTTSTDTQYF.

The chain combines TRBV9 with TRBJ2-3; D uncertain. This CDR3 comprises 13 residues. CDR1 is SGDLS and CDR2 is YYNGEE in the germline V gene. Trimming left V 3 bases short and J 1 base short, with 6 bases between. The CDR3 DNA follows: TGTGCCAGCAGCGGATTTGGCACAGATACGCAGTATTTT. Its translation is CASSGFGTDTQYF.

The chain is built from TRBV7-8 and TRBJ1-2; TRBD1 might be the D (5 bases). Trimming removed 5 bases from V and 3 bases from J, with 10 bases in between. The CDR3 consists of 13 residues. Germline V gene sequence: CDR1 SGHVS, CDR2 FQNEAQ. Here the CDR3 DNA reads TGTGCCAGCAGCCCGACAGAACACTATGGCTACACCTTC. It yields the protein CASSPTEHYGYTF. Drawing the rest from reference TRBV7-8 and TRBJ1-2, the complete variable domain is GAGVSQSPRYKVAKRGQDVALRCDPISGHVSLFWYQQALGQGPEFLTYFQNEAQLDKSGLPSDRFFAERPEGSVSTLKIQRTQQEDSAVYLCASSPTEHYGYTFGSGTRLTVV.

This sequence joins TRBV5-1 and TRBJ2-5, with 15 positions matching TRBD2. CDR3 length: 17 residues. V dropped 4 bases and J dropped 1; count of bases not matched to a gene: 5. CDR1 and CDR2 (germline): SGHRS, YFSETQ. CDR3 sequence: CASSTGTSGRPQETQYF. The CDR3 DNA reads TGCGCCAGCAGCACCGGGACTAGCGGGAGGCCCCAAGAGACCCAGTACTTC.

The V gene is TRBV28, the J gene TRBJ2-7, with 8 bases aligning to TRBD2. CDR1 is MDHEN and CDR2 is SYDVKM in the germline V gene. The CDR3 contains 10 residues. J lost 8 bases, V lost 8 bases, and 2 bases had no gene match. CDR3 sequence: CASRGGQQYF. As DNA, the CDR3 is TGTGCCAGCCGGGGGGGCCAGCAGTACTTC.

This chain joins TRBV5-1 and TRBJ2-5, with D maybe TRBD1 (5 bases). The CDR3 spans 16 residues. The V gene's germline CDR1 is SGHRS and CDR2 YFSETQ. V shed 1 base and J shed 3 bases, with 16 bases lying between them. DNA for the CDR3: TGCGCCAGCAGCTTGCATTCGGCCAGGGCCGAAGAGACCCAGTACTTC. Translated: CASSLHSARAEETQYF.

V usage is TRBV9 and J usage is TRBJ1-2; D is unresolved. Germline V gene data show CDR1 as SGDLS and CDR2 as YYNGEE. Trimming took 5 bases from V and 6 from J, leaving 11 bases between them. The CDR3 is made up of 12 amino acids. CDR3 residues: CASSGKGDGYTF. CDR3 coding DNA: TGTGCCAGCAGTGGGAAGGGAGATGGCTACACCTTC.

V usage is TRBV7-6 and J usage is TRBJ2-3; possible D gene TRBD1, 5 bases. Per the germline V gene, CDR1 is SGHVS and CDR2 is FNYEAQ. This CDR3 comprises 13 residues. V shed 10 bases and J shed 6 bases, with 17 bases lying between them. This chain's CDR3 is CATRAGASDTQYF. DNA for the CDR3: TGTGCCACCAGGGCAGGAGCAAGTGATACGCAGTATTTT.

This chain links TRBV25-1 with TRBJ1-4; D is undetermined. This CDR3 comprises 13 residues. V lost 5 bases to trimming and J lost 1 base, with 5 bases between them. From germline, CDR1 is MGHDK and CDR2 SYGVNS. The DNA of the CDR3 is TGTGCCAGCAGTCGGGAAACTAATGAAAAACTGTTTTTT. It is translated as CASSRETNEKLFF.

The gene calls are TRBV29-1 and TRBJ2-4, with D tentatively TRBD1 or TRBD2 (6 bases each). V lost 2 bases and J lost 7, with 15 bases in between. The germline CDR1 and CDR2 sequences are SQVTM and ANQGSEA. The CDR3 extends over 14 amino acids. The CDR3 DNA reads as TGCAGCGTTGAACGGGTACAGGGACTGAACATTCAGTACTTC. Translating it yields CSVERVQGLNIQYF.

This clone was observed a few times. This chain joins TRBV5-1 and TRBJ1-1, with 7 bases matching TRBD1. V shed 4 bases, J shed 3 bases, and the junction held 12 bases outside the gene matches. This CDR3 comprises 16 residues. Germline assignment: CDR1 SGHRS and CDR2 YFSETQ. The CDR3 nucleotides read TGCGCCAGCAGCGGAATAATGACAGGGTTTGACACTGAAGCTTTCTTT. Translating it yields CASSGIMTGFDTEAFF.

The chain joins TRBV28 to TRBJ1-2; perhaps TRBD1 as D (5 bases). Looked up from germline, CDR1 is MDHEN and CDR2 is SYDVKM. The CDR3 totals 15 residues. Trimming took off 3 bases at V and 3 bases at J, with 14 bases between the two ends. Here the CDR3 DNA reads TGTGCCAGCAGTTTCATAGGGGCGGAAGACTATGGCTACACCTTC. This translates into CASSFIGAEDYGYTF.